The 25 T cell receptor beta chains listed next were all sequenced from one sample in a study of T cell changes during pregnancy in multiple sclerosis. Sequenced by immunoSEQ multiplex PCR; TCRdb stores in-frame clones only, minus some. The sample yields around 120,000 clones, approximately 89% seen once. Source: peripheral blood, taken after pregnancy. These receptors originate from a female donor with multiple sclerosis, enrolled in a pregnancy study.

The chain's CDR3 is CASSSRTGGEKLFF. CDR3 DNA: TGTGCCAGCAGTTCCCGGACAGGGGGAGAAAAACTGTTTTTT. The chain has TRBV28 and TRBJ1-4; TRBD1 matches 10 bases. The germline V gene encodes CDR1 MDHEN and CDR2 SYDVKM. The J segment lost 8 bases and the V segment lost 4 bases, leaving 4 bases of the junction unmatched. The CDR3 runs 14 residues.

V and J are TRBV29-1 and TRBJ1-1; 8 bases match TRBD1. Germline CDR1 and CDR2: SQVTM and ANQGSEA. Losses at the gene ends were 6 bases for V and 4 bases for J; bases not matched to a gene: 7. The CDR3 sequence is 13 residues long. The CDR3 sequence is CSVSQGVGTEAFF. CDR3 DNA sequence: TGCAGCGTATCACAGGGGGTCGGCACTGAAGCTTTCTTT.

This chain links TRBV7-6 with TRBJ1-2; unclear D gene. CDR1 is SGHVS, CDR2 FNYEAQ, per germline. The CDR3 totals 15 residues. Trimming removed 0 bases from V and 1 base from J, with 9 bases in between. CDR3 DNA sequence: TGTGCCAGCAGCTTAGCCCCGGCGGGTAACTATGGCTACACCTTC. It codes for CASSLAPAGNYGYTF.

The gene calls are TRBV13 and TRBJ2-2; 7 bases map to TRBD1. This CDR3 is built from 16 residues. CDR1 and CDR2 (germline): PRHDT, FYEKMQ (reference sequence). The ends lost 2 bases at V and 6 bases at J; junction bases unmatched: 9. The CDR3 DNA reads TGTGCCAGCAGCTTAAAGGGGACAGCCGGTCCCGGGGAGCTGTTTTTT. It is translated as CASSLKGTAGPGELFF.

CDR3 DNA: TGTGCCAGCAGCTTATGGACAAACCCGAGGGAAAAACTGTTTTTT. Amino acid sequence: CASSLWTNPREKLFF. The rearrangement links TRBV11-2 to TRBJ1-4; D is possibly TRBD1 (5 bases). The V end was cut by 2 bases, the J end by 8 bases, with 15 bases between. This CDR3 region has 15 residues. Germline V gene sequence: CDR1 SGHAT, CDR2 FQNNGV.

This chain links TRBV6-1 with TRBJ2-1, with 7 bases identical to TRBD2. J lost 4 bases, V lost 3 bases, and 9 bases had no gene match. The CDR3 length is 16 residues. The V gene's germline CDR1 is MNHNS and CDR2 SASEGT. CDR3 in amino acids: CASSEIGGGEYNEQFF. The CDR3 bases are TGTGCCAGCAGTGAGATTGGCGGGGGAGAATACAATGAGCAGTTCTTC.

The chain employs TRBV14 and TRBJ2-1, with TRBD2 identical over 15 bases. Germline V lookup: CDR1 SGHDN, CDR2 FVKESK. The V segment lost 4 bases and the J segment 4 bases; nucleotides outside the gene matches: 2. The CDR3 runs 16 residues. CDR3 residues: CASSRGTSGGYNEQFF. The CDR3 DNA follows: TGTGCCAGCAGCCGTGGGACTAGCGGGGGGTACAATGAGCAGTTCTTC.

The genes are TRBV25-1 and TRBJ1-1; the D is unclear. The CDR3 is made up of 12 amino acids. Germline lookup yields CDR1 MGHDK and CDR2 SYGVNS. V dropped 8 bases and J dropped 1 base, with 8 bases sitting between them. The CDR3 bases are TGTGCCAGCGGCGACTGGAACACTGAAGCTTTCTTT. It codes for CASGDWNTEAFF.

V usage is TRBV19 and J usage is TRBJ1-5; TRBD1 matches at 8 bases. This CDR3 region has 16 residues. Germline-derived CDR1 and CDR2 are LNHDA and SQIVND (reference sequence). Trimming cost V 6 bases and J 6 bases; bases outside gene matches: 13. CDR3 in DNA: TGTGCCAGTAGCGAGACAGGGGCCCTACGGTCTCAGCCCCAGCATTTT. Its protein product is CASSETGALRSQPQHF.

To note about this clone: Other DNA sequences in the sample encode the same CDR3. CDR3 bases: TGTGCCAGCACTGCCGGGACAGGACTTTACGAGCAGTACTTC. Translating gives CASTAGTGLYEQYF. The V call is TRBV6-1, the J call TRBJ2-7; TRBD1 matches at 8 bases. The J segment lost 4 bases and the V segment lost 7 bases, leaving 9 bases of the junction unmatched. CDR1 and CDR2 from the germline V gene are MNHNS and SASEGT. This CDR3 is 14 amino acids long.

CDR3 protein: CASSVGTGSGNTIYF. The CDR3 region has the DNA TGTGCCAGCAGCGTAGGGACAGGCTCTGGAAACACCATATATTTT. The chain uses TRBV9 and TRBJ1-3; 7 positions match TRBD1. V dropped 0 bases and J dropped 0; count of bases not matched to a gene: 0. Germline V gene lookup returns CDR1 SGDLS and CDR2 YYNGEE. There are 15 residues in the CDR3. The full variable domain, in which reference TRBV9 and TRBJ1-3 provide the parts outside the CDR3, is DSGVTQTPKHLITATGQRVTLRCSPRSGDLSVYWYQQSLDQGLQFLIQYYNGEERAKGNILERFSAQQFPDLHSELNLSSLELGDSALYFCASSVGTGSGNTIYFGEGSWLTVV.

The genes are TRBV6-5 and TRBJ2-4, with 10 bases lining up with TRBD2. Unmatched junction bases numbered 9, after V lost 6 bases and J lost 7 bases. CDR3 length: 15 amino acids. Germline V CDR1 and CDR2: MNHEY, SVGAGI. The CDR3 region has the DNA TGTGCCAGCAGCCTCTCGAGCGGGGGGGCGAACATTCAGTACTTC. Protein: CASSLSSGGANIQYF.

The chain links TRBV13 to TRBJ2-7, with D maybe TRBD1 (7 bases). Trimming took 0 bases from V and 3 from J, leaving 12 bases between them. The CDR3 length is 15 residues. Germline V gives CDR1 PRHDT, CDR2 FYEKMQ (reference sequence). CDR3 in amino acids: CASSLGAGQHYEQYF. CDR3 coding DNA: TGTGCCAGCAGCTTAGGGGCGGGACAGCACTACGAGCAGTACTTC.

The chain is built from TRBV21-1 and TRBJ1-4. TRBV21-1 is classified as a pseudogene. The length of the CDR3 is 18 residues. CDR3 in amino acids: CASSKGREWEATNEKLFF. CDR3 DNA sequence: TGTGCCAGCAGCAAAGGGAGGGAATGGGAAGCAACTAATGAAAAACTGTTTTTT.

The chain employs TRBV5-6 and TRBJ1-4; 9 bases line up with TRBD1. Germline V gives CDR1 SGHDT, CDR2 YYEEEE. With 4 bases clipped from V and 7 bases from J, the junction kept 5 bases outside the gene matches. The length of the CDR3 is 14 residues. In DNA form, the CDR3 reads TGTGCCAGCAGCGAACGGGACAGGGCTGAAAAACTGTTTTTT. Protein sequence: CASSERDRAEKLFF.

V usage is TRBV30 and J usage is TRBJ1-1; no definite D call. Per germline, CDR1 GTSNPN and CDR2 SVGIG (reference sequence). V lost 0 bases to trimming and J lost 3 bases, with 8 bases between them. This CDR3 has 13 residues. The CDR3 reads CAWSVGGDTEAFF. CDR3 bases: TGTGCCTGGAGTGTAGGAGGAGACACTGAAGCTTTCTTT.

The chain has TRBV2 and TRBJ2-3, with 7 bases fitting TRBD2. Germline loops: CDR1 SNHLY, CDR2 FYNNEI. This CDR3 comprises 15 residues. V gave up 3 bases and J gave up 2 bases; unmatched junction bases: 5. The CDR3: CASSDGLAATDTQYF. DNA of the CDR3: TGTGCCAGCAGTGACGGTCTAGCGGCCACAGATACGCAGTATTTT.

This chain connects TRBV19 to TRBJ1-5; D perhaps matches TRBD1 (5 bases). V lost 5 bases and J lost 7, with 15 bases in between. The CDR3 length is 14 residues. CDR1 is LNHDA, CDR2 SQIVND, per germline (reference sequence). CDR3 sequence: CASSWTDKGQPQHF. The CDR3 region has the DNA TGTGCCAGTAGTTGGACGGACAAGGGGCAGCCCCAGCATTTT.

The chain recombines TRBV19 with TRBJ2-3, with D perhaps TRBD2 (6 bases). The CDR3 has 17 residues. The V gene lost 3 bases and the J gene lost 1 base, with 17 bases spanning the gap. Germline CDR1 reads LNHDA; CDR2 reads SQIVND (reference sequence). The CDR3 region is CASSIPGLGEGTDTQYF. For the CDR3, the DNA is TGTGCCAGTAGTATCCCCGGACTTGGGGAGGGCACAGATACGCAGTATTTT.

The gene calls are TRBV19 and TRBJ1-2; D may be TRBD1 (5 bases). Germline CDR1 LNHDA, CDR2 SQIVND (reference sequence). The CDR3 has 14 amino acids. Trimming left V 6 bases short and J 7 bases short, with 18 bases between. CDR3 nucleotides: TGTGCCAGTAGACCTGGTTGGGGGGACGGTGGCTACACCTTC. It yields the protein CASRPGWGDGGYTF.

The V and J genes are TRBV19 and TRBJ1-5; D call uncertain. The CDR3 is made up of 13 amino acids. Germline-derived CDR1 and CDR2 are LNHDA and SQIVND (reference sequence). V lost 10 bases, J lost 3 bases, and 13 bases lay in between. DNA for the CDR3: TGTGCCACCCGAAACTCTCCCAATCAGCCCCAGCATTTT. Translation: CATRNSPNQPQHF. The full variable domain, in which reference TRBV19 and TRBJ1-5 provide the parts outside the CDR3, is DGGITQSPKYLFRKEGQNVTLSCEQNLNHDAMYWYRQDPGQGLRLIYYSQIVNDFQKGDIAEGYSVSREKKESFPLTVTSAQKNPTAFYLCATRNSPNQPQHFGDGTRLSIL.

V and J are TRBV18 and TRBJ1-2; TRBD1 is a possible D gene (6 bases). The length of the CDR3 is 15 residues. Germline CDR1 is KGHSH and CDR2 is LQKENI. The V gene lost 2 bases and the J gene lost 4 bases, with 14 bases spanning the gap. The CDR3 protein is CASSPEGVPRYGYTF. In nucleotides, the CDR3 is TGTGCCAGCTCACCAGAGGGGGTCCCTCGCTATGGCTACACCTTC.

The chain couples TRBV19 to TRBJ1-4; D gene uncertain. Trimming removed 0 bases at V and 0 bases at J, with 11 bases between. This CDR3 is built from 17 residues. Germline CDR1 and CDR2: LNHDA and SQIVND (reference sequence). CDR3 nucleotides: TGTGCCAGTAGTATAGAGGGCAGGCGCACAACTAATGAAAAACTGTTTTTT. Translated: CASSIEGRRTTNEKLFF. The full variable domain, rest sourced from reference TRBV19 and TRBJ1-4, is DGGITQSPKYLFRKEGQNVTLSCEQNLNHDAMYWYRQDPGQGLRLIYYSQIVNDFQKGDIAEGYSVSREKKESFPLTVTSAQKNPTAFYLCASSIEGRRTTNEKLFFGSGTQLSVL.

Details on this clone: Other DNA sequences in this sample translate to the same CDR3. This chain connects TRBV5-6 to TRBJ2-7, with D hard to call. Per the germline V gene, CDR1 is SGHDT and CDR2 is YYEEEE. V lost 0 bases to trimming and J lost 1 base, with 5 bases between them. This CDR3 region has 13 residues. This chain's CDR3 is CASSLDRSYEQYF. The CDR3 nucleotides read TGTGCCAGCAGCTTGGATCGGTCCTACGAGCAGTACTTC.

The V call is TRBV19, the J call TRBJ1-2; D is unclear. From germline, CDR1 is LNHDA and CDR2 SQIVND (reference sequence). This CDR3 is 11 amino acids long. Trimming left V 6 bases short and J 0 bases short, with 2 bases between. The CDR3 loop reads CASSANYGYTF. The CDR3 DNA reads TGTGCCAGTAGCGCTAACTATGGCTACACCTTC.